The TCR beta chain under discussion was sequenced for a study of long-term antiretroviral therapy in people with HIV. The ends lost 3 bases at V and 5 bases at J; junction bases unmatched: 3. There are 14 residues in the CDR3. Germline CDR1 reads SGHRS; CDR2 reads YFSETQ. Researchers report immunoSEQ v3.0 was run at survey level. Clones were sequenced by immunoSEQ multiplex PCR, and TCRdb holds only the in-frame ones, with some missing. This table holds about 31,000 clones, more than 75% found once. With regard to this clone: What it binds is not known.

Points from the study as a whole: Clonal expansions arising prior to ART prevailed in the repertoire at every time point.

The TCR comes from a man aged 18-30 years with HIV. This specimen consisted of unsorted PBMCs, obtained 1.9 years after starting antiretroviral therapy. This rearrangement joins TRBV5-1 to TRBJ2-5; 11 bases fit TRBD2. Here the CDR3 DNA reads TGCGCCAGCAGCTCGGGACTAGCGGAGGAGACCCAGTACTTC. Its translation: CASSSGLAEETQYF.